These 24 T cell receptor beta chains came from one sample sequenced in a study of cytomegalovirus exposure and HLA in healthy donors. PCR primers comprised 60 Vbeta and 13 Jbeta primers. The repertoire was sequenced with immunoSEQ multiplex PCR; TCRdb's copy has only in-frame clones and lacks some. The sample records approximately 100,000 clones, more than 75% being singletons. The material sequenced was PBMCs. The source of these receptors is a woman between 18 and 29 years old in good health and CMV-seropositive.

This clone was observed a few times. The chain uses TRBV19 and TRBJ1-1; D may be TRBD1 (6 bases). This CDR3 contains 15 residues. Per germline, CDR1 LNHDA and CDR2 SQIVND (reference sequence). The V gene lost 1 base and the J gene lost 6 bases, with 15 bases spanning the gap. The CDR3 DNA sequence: TGTGCCAGTAGTATAGTAGGAAAGGGGGTCCCTGAAGCTTTCTTT. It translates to CASSIVGKGVPEAFF.

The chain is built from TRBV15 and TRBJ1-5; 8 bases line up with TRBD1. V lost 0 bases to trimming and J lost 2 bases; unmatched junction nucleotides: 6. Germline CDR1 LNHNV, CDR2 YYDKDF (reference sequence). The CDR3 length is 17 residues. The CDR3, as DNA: TGTGCCACCAGCAGAGATTGGGCGGACAGGGGCAATCAGCCCCAGCATTTT. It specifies CATSRDWADRGNQPQHF.

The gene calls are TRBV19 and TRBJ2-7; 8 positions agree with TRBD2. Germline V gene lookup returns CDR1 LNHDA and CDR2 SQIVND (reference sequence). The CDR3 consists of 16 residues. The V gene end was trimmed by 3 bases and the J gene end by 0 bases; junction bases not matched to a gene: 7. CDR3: CASSIGTSGLSYEQYF. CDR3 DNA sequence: TGTGCCAGTAGTATTGGAACTAGCGGTCTCTCCTACGAGCAGTACTTC.

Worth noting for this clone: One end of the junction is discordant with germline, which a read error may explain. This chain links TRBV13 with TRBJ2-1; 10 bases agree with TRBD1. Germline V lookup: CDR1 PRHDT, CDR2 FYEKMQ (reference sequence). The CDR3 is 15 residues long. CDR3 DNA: TGTGCCAGCAGCGTAGGACAGGGGGGGAACAATGAGCAGTTCTTC. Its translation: CASSVGQGGNNEQFF.

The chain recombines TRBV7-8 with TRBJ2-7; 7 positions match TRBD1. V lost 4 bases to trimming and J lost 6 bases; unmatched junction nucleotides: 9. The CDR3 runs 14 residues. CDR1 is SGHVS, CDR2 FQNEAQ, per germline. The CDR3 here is CASSWTGQLSEQYF. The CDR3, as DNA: TGTGCCAGCAGCTGGACAGGTCAGCTCAGCGAGCAGTACTTC.

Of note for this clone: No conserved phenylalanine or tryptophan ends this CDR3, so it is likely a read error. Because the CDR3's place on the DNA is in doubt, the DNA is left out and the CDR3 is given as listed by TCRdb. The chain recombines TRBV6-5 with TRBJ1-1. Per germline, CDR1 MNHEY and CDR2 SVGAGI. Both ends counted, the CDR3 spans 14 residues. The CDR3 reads CASSTTPAGTEALV.

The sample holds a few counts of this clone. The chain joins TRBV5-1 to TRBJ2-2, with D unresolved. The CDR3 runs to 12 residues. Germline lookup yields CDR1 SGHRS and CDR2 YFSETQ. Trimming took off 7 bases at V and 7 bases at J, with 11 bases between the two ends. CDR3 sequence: CASRQLDGELFF. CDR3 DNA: TGCGCCAGCCGCCAATTAGACGGGGAGCTGTTTTTT. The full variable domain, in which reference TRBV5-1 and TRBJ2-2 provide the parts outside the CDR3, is KAGVTQTPRYLIKTRGQQVTLSCSPISGHRSVSWYQQTPGQGLQFLFEYFSETQRNKGNFPGRFSGRQFSNSRSEMNVSTLELGDSALYLCASRQLDGELFFGEGSRLTVL.

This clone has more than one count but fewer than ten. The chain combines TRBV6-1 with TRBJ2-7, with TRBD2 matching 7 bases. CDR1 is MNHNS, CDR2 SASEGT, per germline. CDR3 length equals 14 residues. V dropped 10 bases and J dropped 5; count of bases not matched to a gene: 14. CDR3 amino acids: CATDSSGPANEQYF. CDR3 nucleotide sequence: TGTGCCACCGATTCTAGCGGCCCTGCCAACGAGCAGTACTTC.

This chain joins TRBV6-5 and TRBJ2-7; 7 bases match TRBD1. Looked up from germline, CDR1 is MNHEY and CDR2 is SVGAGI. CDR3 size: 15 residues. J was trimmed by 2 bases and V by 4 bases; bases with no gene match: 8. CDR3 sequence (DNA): TGTGCCAGCAGTTCCCTTAGGGGGCTCCCCTACGAGCAGTACTTC. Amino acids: CASSSLRGLPYEQYF.

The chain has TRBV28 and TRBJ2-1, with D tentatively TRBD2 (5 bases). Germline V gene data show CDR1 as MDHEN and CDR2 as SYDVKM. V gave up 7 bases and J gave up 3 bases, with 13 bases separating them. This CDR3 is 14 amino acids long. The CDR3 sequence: CASTGVTIYNEQFF. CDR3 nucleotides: TGTGCCAGCACTGGGGTGACTATCTACAATGAGCAGTTCTTC.

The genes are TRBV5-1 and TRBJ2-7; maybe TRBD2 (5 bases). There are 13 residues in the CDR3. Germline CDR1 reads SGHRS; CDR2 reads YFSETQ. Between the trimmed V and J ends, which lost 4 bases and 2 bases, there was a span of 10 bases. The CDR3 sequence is CASSAGAAYEQYF. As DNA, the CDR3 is TGCGCCAGCAGCGCGGGTGCAGCCTACGAGCAGTACTTC.

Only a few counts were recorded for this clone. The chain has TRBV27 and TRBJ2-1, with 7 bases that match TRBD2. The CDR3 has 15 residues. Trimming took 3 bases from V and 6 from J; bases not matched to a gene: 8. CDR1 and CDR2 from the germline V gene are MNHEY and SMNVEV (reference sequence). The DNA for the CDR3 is TGTGCCAGCAGTTTTGCGGGAGCAGGCGGCAATGAGCAGTTCTTC. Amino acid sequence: CASSFAGAGGNEQFF.

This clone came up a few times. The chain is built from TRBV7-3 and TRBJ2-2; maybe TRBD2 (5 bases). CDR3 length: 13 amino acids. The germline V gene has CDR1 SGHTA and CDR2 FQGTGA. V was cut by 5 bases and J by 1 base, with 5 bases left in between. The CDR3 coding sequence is TGTGCCAGCAGCGCGGGGAACACCGGGGAGCTGTTTTTT. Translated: CASSAGNTGELFF.

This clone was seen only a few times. The CDR3 is CASTGAGSPYEQYF. CDR3 nucleotides: TGTGCCAGCACCGGGGCGGGGTCCCCCTACGAGCAGTACTTC. The rearrangement joins TRBV6-5 to TRBJ2-7; possibly TRBD2 for D (6 bases). CDR3 length: 14 amino acids. Germline V lookup: CDR1 MNHEY, CDR2 SVGAGI. V lost 7 bases and J lost 2, with 15 bases in between.

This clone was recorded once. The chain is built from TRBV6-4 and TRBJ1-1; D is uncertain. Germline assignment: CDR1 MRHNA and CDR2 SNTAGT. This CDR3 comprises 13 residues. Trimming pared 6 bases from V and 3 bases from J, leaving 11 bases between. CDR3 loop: CASRWSVDTEAFF. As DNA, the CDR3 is TGTGCCAGCAGATGGTCGGTGGACACTGAAGCTTTCTTT.

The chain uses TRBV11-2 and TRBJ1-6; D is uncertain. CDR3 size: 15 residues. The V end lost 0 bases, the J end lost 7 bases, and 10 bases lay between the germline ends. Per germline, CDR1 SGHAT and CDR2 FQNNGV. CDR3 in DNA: TGTGCCAGCAGCTTAGATGTCATGAGAAATTCACCCCTCCACTTT. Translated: CASSLDVMRNSPLHF. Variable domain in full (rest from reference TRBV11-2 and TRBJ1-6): EAGVAQSPRYKIIEKRQSVAFWCNPISGHATLYWYQQILGQGPKLLIQFQNNGVVDDSQLPKDRFSAERLKGVDSTLKIQPAKLEDSAVYLCASSLDVMRNSPLHFGNGTRLTVT.

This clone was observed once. The CDR3 nucleotides read TGTGCCAGCTCACCACCGCTCAGTCAAGAGACCCAGTACTTC. Its protein is CASSPPLSQETQYF. The chain employs TRBV18 and TRBJ2-5; D call uncertain. The CDR3 spans 14 residues. The germline CDR1 and CDR2 sequences are KGHSH and LQKENI. Trimming took 0 bases from V and 2 from J, leaving 7 bases between them. Full variable domain (remainder filled in from reference TRBV18 and TRBJ2-5): NAGVMQNPRHLVRRRGQEARLRCSPMKGHSHVYWYRQLPEEGLKFMVYLQKENIIDESGMPKERFSAEFPKEGPSILRIQQVVRGDSAAYFCASSPPLSQETQYFGPGTRLLVL.

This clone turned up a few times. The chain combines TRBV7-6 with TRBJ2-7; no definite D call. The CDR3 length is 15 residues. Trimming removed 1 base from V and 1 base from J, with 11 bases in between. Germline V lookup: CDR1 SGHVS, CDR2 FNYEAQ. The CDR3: CASSLGVAQSYEQYF. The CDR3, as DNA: TGTGCCAGCAGCTTAGGCGTAGCCCAGTCCTACGAGCAGTACTTC.

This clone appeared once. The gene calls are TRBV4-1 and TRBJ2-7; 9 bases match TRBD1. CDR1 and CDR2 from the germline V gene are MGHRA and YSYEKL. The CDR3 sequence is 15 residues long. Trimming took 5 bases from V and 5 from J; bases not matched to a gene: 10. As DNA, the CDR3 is TGCGCCAGCAGCAGACGGGACAGGGCACTGGACGAGCAGTACTTC. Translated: CASSRRDRALDEQYF.

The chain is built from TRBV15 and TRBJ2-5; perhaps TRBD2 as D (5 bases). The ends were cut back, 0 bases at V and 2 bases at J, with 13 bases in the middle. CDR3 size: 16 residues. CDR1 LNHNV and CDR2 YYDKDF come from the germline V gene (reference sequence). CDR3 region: CATSRDTPGSQETQYF. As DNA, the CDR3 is TGTGCCACCAGCAGAGATACCCCGGGGAGTCAAGAGACCCAGTACTTC.

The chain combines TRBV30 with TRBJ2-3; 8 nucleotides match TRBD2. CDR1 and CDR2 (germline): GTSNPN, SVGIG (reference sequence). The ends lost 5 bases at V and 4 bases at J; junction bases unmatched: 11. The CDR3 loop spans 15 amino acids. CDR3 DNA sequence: TGTGCCTGGTCACATGGCGGGAGGTCCCCAGATACGCAGTATTTT. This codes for CAWSHGGRSPDTQYF.

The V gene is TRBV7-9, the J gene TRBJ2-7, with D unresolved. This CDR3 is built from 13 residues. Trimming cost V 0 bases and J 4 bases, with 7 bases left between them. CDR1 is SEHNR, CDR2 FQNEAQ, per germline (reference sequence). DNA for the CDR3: TGTGCCAGCAGCTTAGCAACACCGTACGAGCAGTACTTC. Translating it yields CASSLATPYEQYF.

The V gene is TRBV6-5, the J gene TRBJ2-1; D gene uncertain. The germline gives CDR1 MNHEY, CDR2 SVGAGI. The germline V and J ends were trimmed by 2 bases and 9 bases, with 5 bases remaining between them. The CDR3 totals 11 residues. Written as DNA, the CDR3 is TGTGCCAGCAGTTACGGCCCTGAGCAGTTCTTC. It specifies CASSYGPEQFF.

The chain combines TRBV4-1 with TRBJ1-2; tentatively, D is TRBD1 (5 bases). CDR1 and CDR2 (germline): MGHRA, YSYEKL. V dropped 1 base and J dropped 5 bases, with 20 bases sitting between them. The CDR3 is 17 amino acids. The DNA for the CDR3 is TGCGCCAGCAGCCAAGTCGAGCAACGCCAGGGCCCGTATGGCTACACCTTC. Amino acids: CASSQVEQRQGPYGYTF.